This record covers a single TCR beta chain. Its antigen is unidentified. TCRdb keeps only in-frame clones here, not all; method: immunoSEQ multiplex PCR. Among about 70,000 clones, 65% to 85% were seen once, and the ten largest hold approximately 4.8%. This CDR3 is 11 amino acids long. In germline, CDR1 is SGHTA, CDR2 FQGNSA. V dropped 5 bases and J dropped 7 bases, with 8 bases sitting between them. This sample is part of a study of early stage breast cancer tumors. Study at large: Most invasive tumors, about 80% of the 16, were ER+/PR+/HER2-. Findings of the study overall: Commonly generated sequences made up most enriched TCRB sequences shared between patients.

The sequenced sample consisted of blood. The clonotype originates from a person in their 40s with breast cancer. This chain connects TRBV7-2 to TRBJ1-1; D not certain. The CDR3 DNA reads TGTGCCAGCAGCCCACTAGTTGAAGCTTTCTTT. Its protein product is CASSPLVEAFF.